This entry lists 4 T cell receptor beta chains sequenced from one sample in a study of neurological immune-mediated disorders. Each CDR3 protein gets one entry after TCRdb re-called the 5' RACE reads with MiXCR. In the table there are under 90,000 distinct CDR3 sequences, 10% of which are singletons. The sequenced material came from PBMCs. All receptors come from a man aged 40-55 years in good health.

J is TRBJ2-7 and V is TRBV20-1; 9 positions agree with TRBD1. CDR1 is DFQATT, CDR2 SNEGSKA, per germline (reference sequence). The CDR3 runs 13 residues. V lost 3 bases and J lost 5; bases outside the gene matches: 5. CDR3 amino acids: CSARYRGQDEQYF. In DNA form, the CDR3 reads TGCAGTGCTAGGTACAGGGGGCAGGACGAGCAGTACTTC.

The table lists this clonotype with many counts. The chain is built from TRBV27 and TRBJ2-7, with D possibly TRBD2 on 6 matching bases. The CDR3 loop spans 14 amino acids. Germline V lookup: CDR1 MNHEY, CDR2 SMNVEV (reference sequence). Trimming cost V 5 bases and J 7 bases, with 18 bases left between them. CDR3 residues: CASSPITGGGEQYF. DNA for the CDR3: TGTGCCAGCAGTCCCATCACCGGGGGTGGAGAGCAGTACTTC.

This clonotype was counted only a few times. V is TRBV12-3 or TRBV12-4 and J is TRBJ2-3, with D hard to call. V lost 3 bases and J lost 0, with 10 bases in between. The CDR3 has 15 residues. The CDR3 DNA reads TGTGCCAGCAGTTTGGGTGATACTAGCACAGATACGCAGTATTTT. It encodes CASSLGDTSTDTQYF.

In this sample, this clonotype turned up many times. This rearrangement joins TRBV5-1 to TRBJ2-1, with TRBD2 matching 11 bases. CDR1 SGHRS and CDR2 YFSETQ come from the germline V gene. The V segment lost 2 bases and the J segment 8 bases; nucleotides outside the gene matches: 6. The CDR3 is 15 residues long. The DNA of the CDR3 is TGCGCCAGCAGCTTCGTACTAGCGGGAGTGGATGAGCAGTTCTTC. Its translation is CASSFVLAGVDEQFF.